This TCR beta chain was captured by sequencing in a study of blood T cell repertoires in COVID-19. Profiled with immunoSEQ multiplex PCR; TCRdb holds only in-frame clones, not every one. This table has about 230,000 clones, roughly 89% appearing once. Participants' own reports of clinical history determined their cohort assignment. The TCR sequence derives from a woman aged 25 to 45 with acute COVID-19. Sequenced: PBMCs or T cells enriched from blood (not recorded which).

The CDR3: CASSPWTSGKDTQYF. The CDR3 DNA follows: TGTGCCAGCAGCCCATGGACTAGCGGTAAAGATACGCAGTATTTT. V is TRBV7-9 and J is TRBJ2-3; 10 bases fit TRBD2. The CDR3 sequence is 15 residues long. Germline CDR1 reads SEHNR; CDR2 reads FQNEAQ (reference sequence). With V trimmed by 5 bases and J by 5 bases, 7 bases remained unmatched.